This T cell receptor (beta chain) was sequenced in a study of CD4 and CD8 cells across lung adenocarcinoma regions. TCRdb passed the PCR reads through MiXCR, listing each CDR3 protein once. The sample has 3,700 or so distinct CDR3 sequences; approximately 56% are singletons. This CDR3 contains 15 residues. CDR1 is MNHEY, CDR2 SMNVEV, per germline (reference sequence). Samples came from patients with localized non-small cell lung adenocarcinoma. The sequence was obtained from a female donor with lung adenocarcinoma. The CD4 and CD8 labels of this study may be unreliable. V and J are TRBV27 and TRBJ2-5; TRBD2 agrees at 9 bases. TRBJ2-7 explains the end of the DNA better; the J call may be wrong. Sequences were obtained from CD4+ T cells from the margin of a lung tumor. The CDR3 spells CASRMRGGGSYEQYF. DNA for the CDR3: TGTGCCAGCCGAATGCGGGGGGGGGGATCGTACGAGCAGTACTTC.